This TCR beta chain was observed in a study of shared clonotypes between healthy human individuals. CD8 cells classed as naive were CD45RO-negative and positively selected for CCR7, excluding terminally differentiated effector memory CD45RA+ cells. Germline-derived CDR1 and CDR2 are SGDLS and YYNGEE. The CDR3 spans 18 residues. V lost 3 bases, J lost 3 bases, and 21 bases lay in between. Study conclusions and caveats: It was anticipated that sequencing depth would influence how many clonotypes donors shared.

TCRdb keeps only in-frame clones here, not all; method: immunoSEQ multiplex PCR. The sample holds a few hundred thousand clones; roughly 95% are singletons and the top ten take 0.11%. A remark on this clone: Its specificity is not known.

This chain uses TRBV9 with TRBJ2-2; D may match TRBD1 or TRBD2 (5 bases each). The sequencing sample was made of naive CD8+ T cells sorted from blood. The sequence was collected from a woman aged 25 to 39 in good health. The CDR3 protein is CASSDPDSGASHTGELFF. CDR3 DNA sequence: TGTGCCAGCAGCGACCCGGATTCCGGGGCTAGCCACACCGGGGAGCTGTTTTTT.